Listed below are T cell receptor beta chains from one sample, sequenced in a study of blood T cells in healthy people across ages. Via MiXCR, TCRdb re-called the 5' RACE reads, giving one row per CDR3 protein. The profile shows hundreds of thousands of distinct CDR3 sequences, around 50% of them singletons. The source material was blood. These receptors all stem from a woman aged 80 or over in good health. Each CDR3 is given with its conserved first and last residue. Fields, in order: CDR3 length, J gene, V gene, clone size, D gene, CDR3 protein, CDR3 DNA. D genes are given only for firm matches. Clone size is not always given. Where it is, it says once, few, many or a class for expanded clones.

CDR3 length: 14; J gene: TRBJ2-1; V gene: TRBV29-1; clone size: many; D gene: TRBD2; CDR3 protein: CSHLSGTFGNEQFF; CDR3 DNA: TGCAGCCACCTCAGCGGGACCTTTGGGAATGAGCAGTTCTTC
CDR3 length: 14; J gene: TRBJ2-7; V gene: TRBV12-3/TRBV12-4; clone size: many; D gene: TRBD2; CDR3 protein: CASSWTSANYEQYF; CDR3 DNA: TGTGCCAGCAGTTGGACTAGCGCTAACTACGAGCAGTACTTC
CDR3 length: 15; J gene: TRBJ2-3; V gene: TRBV5-1; clone size: -; D gene: -; CDR3 protein: CASSSWAASTDTQYF; CDR3 DNA: TGCGCCAGCAGCTCCTGGGCAGCTAGCACAGATACGCAGTATTTT
CDR3 length: 14; J gene: TRBJ1-2; V gene: TRBV9; clone size: -; D gene: -; CDR3 protein: CASSATGNDYGYTF; CDR3 DNA: TGTGCCAGCAGTGCTACAGGGAACGACTATGGCTACACCTTC
CDR3 length: 13; J gene: TRBJ1-2; V gene: TRBV5-1; clone size: many; D gene: TRBD1; CDR3 protein: CASSQQGRDGYTF; CDR3 DNA: TGCGCCAGCAGCCAACAGGGGAGGGATGGCTACACCTTC
CDR3 length: 16; J gene: TRBJ1-5; V gene: TRBV28; clone size: -; D gene: -; CDR3 protein: CAGIPGQGWRYQPQHF; CDR3 DNA: TGTGCCGGCATCCCCGGGCAGGGATGGAGGTATCAGCCCCAGCATTTT
CDR3 length: 15; J gene: TRBJ2-2; V gene: TRBV20-1; clone size: -; D gene: -; CDR3 protein: CSAIRSTTNTGELFF; CDR3 DNA: TGCAGTGCTATTCGTAGCACTACGAACACCGGGGAGCTGTTTTTT
CDR3 length: 13; J gene: TRBJ1-1; V gene: TRBV7-9; clone size: many; D gene: -; CDR3 protein: CASSPGRVTEAFF; CDR3 DNA: TGTGCCAGCAGCCCGGGACGGGTCACTGAAGCTTTCTTT
CDR3 length: 13; J gene: TRBJ2-4; V gene: TRBV29-1; clone size: many; D gene: -; CDR3 protein: CSVAGITKNIQYF; CDR3 DNA: TGCAGCGTTGCAGGGATTACCAAAAACATTCAGTACTTC
CDR3 length: 13; J gene: TRBJ2-1; V gene: TRBV10-3; clone size: -; D gene: TRBD2; CDR3 protein: CASTGTRDNEQFF; CDR3 DNA: TGTGCCTCCACCGGGACTAGAGATAATGAGCAGTTCTTC
CDR3 length: 15; J gene: TRBJ2-1; V gene: TRBV6-5; clone size: -; D gene: TRBD2; CDR3 protein: CASSYFGLAGGWTFF; CDR3 DNA: TGTGCCAGCAGTTACTTCGGACTAGCGGGAGGCTGGACGTTCTTC
CDR3 length: 14; J gene: TRBJ2-7; V gene: TRBV11-2; clone size: -; D gene: -; CDR3 protein: CASSADSNSYEQYF; CDR3 DNA: TGTGCCAGCAGCGCTGACAGCAACTCCTACGAGCAGTACTTC
CDR3 length: 14; J gene: TRBJ2-2; V gene: TRBV12-3/TRBV12-4; clone size: -; D gene: -; CDR3 protein: CASTPRSRRGELFF; CDR3 DNA: TGTGCCAGCACCCCACGGTCCCGGAGGGGGGAGCTGTTTTTT
CDR3 length: 15; J gene: TRBJ1-5; V gene: TRBV20-1; clone size: -; D gene: TRBD1; CDR3 protein: CSARDPTGAKQPQHF; CDR3 DNA: TGCAGTGCTAGAGACCCGACAGGGGCTAAGCAGCCCCAGCATTTT
CDR3 length: 13; J gene: TRBJ2-3; V gene: TRBV6-5; clone size: -; D gene: -; CDR3 protein: CASRPHLTDTQYF; CDR3 DNA: TGTGCCAGCCGTCCGCACCTCACAGATACGCAGTATTTT
CDR3 length: 13; J gene: TRBJ2-1; V gene: TRBV6-5; clone size: few; D gene: -; CDR3 protein: CASSRRGNNEQFF; CDR3 DNA: TGTGCCAGCAGCCGGAGGGGCAACAATGAGCAGTTCTTC
CDR3 length: 14; J gene: TRBJ2-7; V gene: TRBV7-2; clone size: -; D gene: TRBD2; CDR3 protein: CASSSGLGYYEQYF; CDR3 DNA: TGTGCCAGCAGCAGCGGACTAGGTTACTACGAGCAGTACTTC
CDR3 length: 13; J gene: TRBJ1-2; V gene: TRBV24-1; clone size: once; D gene: -; CDR3 protein: CAISDTTTGGDTF; CDR3 DNA: TGTGCCATCAGTGATACGACGACAGGTGGCGACACCTTC
CDR3 length: 13; J gene: TRBJ1-1; V gene: TRBV12-3/TRBV12-4; clone size: once; D gene: -; CDR3 protein: CASSYRVYTEAFF; CDR3 DNA: TGTGCCAGCAGTTACCGGGTGTACACTGAAGCTTTCTTT
CDR3 length: 15; J gene: TRBJ2-7; V gene: TRBV3-1; clone size: -; D gene: -; CDR3 protein: CASSHGRGRSYEQYF; CDR3 DNA: TGTGCCAGCAGCCATGGCAGGGGTCGATCCTACGAGCAGTACTTC
CDR3 length: 16; J gene: TRBJ2-4; V gene: TRBV30; clone size: -; D gene: TRBD2; CDR3 protein: CAWRGGTSGPKNIQYF; CDR3 DNA: TGTGCCTGGAGGGGGGGGACTAGCGGGCCTAAAAACATTCAGTACTTC
CDR3 length: 13; J gene: TRBJ2-7; V gene: TRBV20-1; clone size: -; D gene: -; CDR3 protein: CSAKGSSPYEQYF; CDR3 DNA: TGCAGTGCAAAGGGGAGCAGTCCCTACGAGCAGTACTTC
CDR3 length: 13; J gene: TRBJ2-3; V gene: TRBV12-3/TRBV12-4; clone size: many; D gene: TRBD1; CDR3 protein: CASRTGSTDTQYF; CDR3 DNA: TGTGCCAGCAGGACAGGGAGCACAGATACGCAGTATTTT
CDR3 length: 16; J gene: TRBJ2-1; V gene: TRBV4-1; clone size: many; D gene: TRBD2; CDR3 protein: CASSEAVAGVSYEQFF; CDR3 DNA: TGCGCCAGCAGCGAGGCCGTAGCGGGAGTATCGTATGAGCAGTTCTTC
CDR3 length: 12; J gene: TRBJ1-5; V gene: TRBV7-9; clone size: many; D gene: -; CDR3 protein: CASSSDNQPQHF; CDR3 DNA: TGTGCCAGCAGTAGTGACAATCAGCCCCAGCATTTT
CDR3 length: 15; J gene: TRBJ2-2; V gene: TRBV6-2/TRBV6-3; clone size: -; D gene: TRBD1; CDR3 protein: CASSSRQGLDGELFF; CDR3 DNA: TGTGCCAGCAGTTCTCGACAGGGGTTGGACGGGGAGCTGTTTTTT
CDR3 length: 15; J gene: TRBJ1-5; V gene: TRBV4-2; clone size: many; D gene: -; CDR3 protein: CASSPTAMGNQPQHF; CDR3 DNA: TGTGCCAGCAGCCCCACAGCTATGGGCAATCAGCCCCAGCATTTT
CDR3 length: 13; J gene: TRBJ2-2; V gene: TRBV10-3; clone size: -; D gene: TRBD2; CDR3 protein: CAISLAGTGELFF; CDR3 DNA: TGTGCCATCAGTCTAGCGGGCACCGGGGAGCTGTTTTTT
CDR3 length: 14; J gene: TRBJ2-7; V gene: TRBV7-8; clone size: many; D gene: -; CDR3 protein: CASSQGRSLREQYF; CDR3 DNA: TGTGCCAGCAGCCAAGGAAGGTCCCTACGCGAGCAGTACTTC
CDR3 length: 13; J gene: TRBJ1-5; V gene: TRBV7-3; clone size: few; D gene: -; CDR3 protein: CASSVRGVRPQHF; CDR3 DNA: TGTGCCAGCAGCGTAAGGGGTGTCCGGCCCCAGCATTTT
CDR3 length: 13; J gene: TRBJ1-3; V gene: TRBV6-1; clone size: -; D gene: -; CDR3 protein: CATRPSSGNTIYF; CDR3 DNA: TGTGCCACCAGGCCCTCCTCTGGAAACACCATATATTTT